One sample yielded the 30 T cell receptor beta chains listed below, sequenced in a study of T-cell reconstitution after alpha-beta-depleted transplantation in children. Unique molecular identifiers featured in how the TCRbeta library was prepared. TCRdb reprocessed the PCR reads via MiXCR and lists one record per CDR3 protein. The data hold 150,000 to 250,000 distinct CDR3 sequences, with roughly 14% observed a single time. Sequencing was performed on PBMCs from the stem cell graft donor, taken from the stem cell graft. These receptors all stem from a human donor who donated a stem cell graft to a child with acute lymphoblastic leukemia.

This clonotype showed up many times. This chain joins TRBV20-1 and TRBJ2-7; TRBD1 matches at 9 bases. J lost 1 base, V lost 6 bases, and 7 bases had no gene match. CDR3 length equals 14 residues. Germline CDR1 and CDR2: DFQATT and SNEGSKA (reference sequence). The CDR3 coding sequence is TGCAGTGCAAAAGGGACAGGGTCGTCCTACGAGCAGTACTTC. This codes for CSAKGTGSSYEQYF.

The sample holds many counts of this clonotype. The chain carries TRBV29-1 and TRBJ2-1; 7 positions match TRBD2. There are 13 residues in the CDR3. Germline V CDR1 and CDR2: SQVTM, ANQGSEA. Trimming removed 7 bases from V and 6 bases from J; junction bases left unmatched: 9. CDR3 nucleotide sequence: TGCAGCGCCGGGCCCCCGGGAGGCAATGAGCAGTTCTTC. Amino acid sequence: CSAGPPGGNEQFF.

This clonotype was picked up a small number of times. This rearrangement joins TRBV3-1 to TRBJ2-1; 13 positions agree with TRBD2. The CDR3 has 15 residues. Germline V gene lookup returns CDR1 LGHDT and CDR2 YNNKEL (reference sequence). V lost 3 bases and J lost 8; bases outside the gene matches: 4. The CDR3 sequence: CASSHGLAGDDEQFF. CDR3 nucleotide sequence: TGTGCCAGCAGCCATGGACTAGCGGGAGATGATGAGCAGTTCTTC.

This clonotype was recorded many times. The chain couples TRBV12-3 or TRBV12-4 to TRBJ2-3, with a weak D call TRBD2 (5 bases). Trimming removed 7 bases from V and 6 bases from J, with 17 bases in between. The CDR3 has 14 residues. The CDR3 region has the DNA TGTGCCAGCACCCCTTCCTTTACTAGGGATACGCAGTATTTT. It encodes CASTPSFTRDTQYF.

The chain uses TRBV19 and TRBJ2-3; D perhaps matches TRBD2 (6 bases). The CDR3 sequence is 15 residues long. V dropped 7 bases and J dropped 2 bases, with 16 bases sitting between them. The V gene's germline CDR1 is LNHDA and CDR2 SQIVND (reference sequence). The CDR3 DNA sequence: TGTGCCAGTACGGGGTTTGGCGGGGTCACAGATACGCAGTATTTT. Its translation: CASTGFGGVTDTQYF.

This clonotype occurred many times. The chain carries TRBV4-2 and TRBJ2-3; possibly TRBD2 for D (6 bases). The germline V gene has CDR1 LGHNA and CDR2 YNFKEQ. The CDR3 contains 16 residues. The ends were cut back, 6 bases at V and 1 base at J, with 17 bases in the middle. The CDR3 region has the DNA TGTGCCAGCAGTCCCACCGGAGGGTCTGGCACAGATACGCAGTATTTT. Translated: CASSPTGGSGTDTQYF.

This clonotype was seen ten or more times. J is TRBJ1-1 and V is TRBV20-1; D is unclear. Germline-derived CDR1 and CDR2 are DFQATT and SNEGSKA (reference sequence). Trimming took off 0 bases at V and 3 bases at J, with 23 bases between the two ends. This CDR3 has 18 amino acids. CDR3 amino acids: CSARDSGRPESWDTEAFF. Here the CDR3 DNA reads TGCAGTGCTAGAGATTCGGGGAGGCCGGAGTCGTGGGACACTGAAGCTTTCTTT.

This clonotype has at least ten counts. This chain joins TRBV20-1 and TRBJ1-2; 8 bases agree with TRBD1. Germline V lookup: CDR1 DFQATT, CDR2 SNEGSKA (reference sequence). The CDR3 is 12 amino acids. V gave up 5 bases and J gave up 4 bases; unmatched junction bases: 3. CDR3 amino acids: CSAQDRGYGYTF. CDR3 DNA: TGCAGTGCTCAAGACAGGGGCTATGGCTACACCTTC.

This clonotype was observed many times. The genes are TRBV5-1 and TRBJ2-3; 10 bases match TRBD2. The CDR3 has 16 amino acids. Germline V gene data show CDR1 as SGHRS and CDR2 as YFSETQ. V dropped 4 bases and J dropped 3; count of bases not matched to a gene: 8. Here the CDR3 DNA reads TGCGCCAGCAGCCGCCGGACTAGCGGACTGACAGATACGCAGTATTTT. It translates to CASSRRTSGLTDTQYF. The full variable domain, with the rest looked up from reference TRBV5-1 and TRBJ2-3, is KAGVTQTPRYLIKTRGQQVTLSCSPISGHRSVSWYQQTPGQGLQFLFEYFSETQRNKGNFPGRFSGRQFSNSRSEMNVSTLELGDSALYLCASSRRTSGLTDTQYFGPGTRLTVL.

This clonotype was counted ten times or more. The chain's CDR3 is CSARDRGTDKTGELFF. The CDR3 DNA follows: TGCAGTGCTAGAGATCGGGGGACAGATAAGACCGGGGAGCTGTTTTTT. V usage is TRBV20-1 and J usage is TRBJ2-2, with D tentatively TRBD1 (7 bases). V dropped 0 bases and J dropped 5 bases, with 16 bases sitting between them. Germline V lookup: CDR1 DFQATT, CDR2 SNEGSKA (reference sequence). CDR3 size: 16 residues.

This clonotype was detected ten times or more. V is TRBV5-1 and J is TRBJ2-2, with D hard to call. V gave up 7 bases and J gave up 8 bases, with 15 bases separating them. This CDR3 is 13 amino acids long. Germline CDR1 reads SGHRS; CDR2 reads YFSETQ. CDR3 in DNA: TGCGCCAGCTTCGATACTGATGGGGGGGAGCTGTTTTTT. This translates into CASFDTDGGELFF.

This clonotype was recorded many times. In nucleotides, the CDR3 is TGTGCCAGCAGTTTAGTGAACACGCAGTATTTT. Translated: CASSLVNTQYF. The V gene is TRBV12-3 or TRBV12-4, the J gene TRBJ2-3; D remains unclear. The CDR3 totals 11 residues. Deletions cut 1 base from V and 9 bases from J, with 5 bases between.

This clonotype was seen repeatedly, ten times or more. This chain connects TRBV20-1 to TRBJ2-1; 10 bases fit TRBD2. The germline V gene encodes CDR1 DFQATT and CDR2 SNEGSKA (reference sequence). The ends lost 4 bases at V and 5 bases at J; junction bases unmatched: 2. The CDR3 runs to 13 residues. CDR3 coding DNA: TGCAGTGCTACACTAGCGGGGAACAATGAGCAGTTCTTC. The encoded protein is CSATLAGNNEQFF.

There are many counts of this clonotype. This chain's CDR3 is CATSSGYEQYF. The DNA for the CDR3 is TGTGCCACCTCGAGCGGGTACGAGCAGTACTTC. The rearrangement links TRBV24-1 to TRBJ2-7; D might be TRBD2 (6 bases). This CDR3 region has 11 residues. Germline CDR1 KGHDR, CDR2 SFDVKD. With 9 bases removed from V and 4 bases from J, the gap between germline ends came to 9 bases.

This clonotype was detected ten times or more. The V call is TRBV12-3 or TRBV12-4, the J call TRBJ2-4; D perhaps matches TRBD1 (7 bases). V was cut by 5 bases and J by 0 bases, with 11 bases left in between. The CDR3 length is 15 residues. CDR3 nucleotide sequence: TGTGCCAGCAGTACCCAGGGGGGAGCCAAAAACATTCAGTACTTC. Its protein is CASSTQGGAKNIQYF.

The chain has TRBV11-3 and TRBJ2-7; no clear D. The germline V and J ends were trimmed by 5 bases and 1 base, with 15 bases remaining between them. Germline V lookup: CDR1 SGHNT, CDR2 YENEEA. This CDR3 is 15 amino acids long. The CDR3 region is CASSASVIQSYEQYF. The CDR3 DNA reads as TGTGCCAGCAGCGCCAGTGTCATCCAATCCTACGAGCAGTACTTC.

The sample holds many counts of this clonotype. The chain joins TRBV28 to TRBJ1-1; D remains unclear. This CDR3 contains 17 residues. CDR1 and CDR2 from the germline V gene are MDHEN and SYDVKM. V was pared by 6 bases and J by 4 bases, with 24 bases between. CDR3 nucleotide sequence: TGTGCCAGCAGGGTCAGGTTATTTGGGGATACGGGCACTGAAGCTTTCTTT. It translates to CASRVRLFGDTGTEAFF.

Turning to this clonotype: Germline and junction disagree at one end, which may indicate a read error. The DNA of the CDR3 is TGTGCCAGCAGCCTAGCGACTAGCGGGACCTACGAGCAGTACTTC. It codes for CASSLATSGTYEQYF. The chain joins TRBV7-6 to TRBJ2-7, with 11 nucleotides matching TRBD2. CDR1 is SGHVS and CDR2 is FNYEAQ in the germline V gene. This CDR3 comprises 15 residues.

This clonotype was detected many times. The J gene is TRBJ2-1, the V gene TRBV5-1; 7 nucleotides line up with TRBD1. Germline loops: CDR1 SGHRS, CDR2 YFSETQ. V trimming: 4 bases; J trimming: 6 bases; junction bases outside the gene matches: 4. The CDR3 is 13 amino acids. CDR3 sequence reads: CASSHGQVNEQFF. CDR3 sequence (DNA): TGCGCCAGCAGCCACGGACAGGTCAATGAGCAGTTCTTC.

This clonotype has a count of ten or more. V usage is TRBV27 and J usage is TRBJ2-7; 11 nucleotides match TRBD1. The CDR3 is 14 residues long. Germline CDR1 is MNHEY and CDR2 is SMNVEV (reference sequence). J gave up 7 bases and V 5 bases, and 7 bases lay outside the gene matches. CDR3 nucleotides: TGTGCCAGCAGTCCATGGGACAGGGGGATTGAGCAGTACTTC. It codes for CASSPWDRGIEQYF.

This clonotype turned up a few times. V usage is TRBV5-1 and J usage is TRBJ2-5; D is unclear. This CDR3 contains 17 residues. V was trimmed by 7 bases and J by 1 base, leaving 23 bases between them. From germline, CDR1 is SGHRS and CDR2 YFSETQ. The DNA of the CDR3 is TGCGCCAGCGAAATCGATGGTCTAGGAAGGGCCCAAGAGACCCAGTACTTC. Encoded protein: CASEIDGLGRAQETQYF.

Ten or more counts support this clonotype. This chain connects TRBV6-5 to TRBJ2-7; TRBD1 matches at 12 bases. The CDR3 is 14 residues long. Germline V gene sequence: CDR1 MNHEY, CDR2 SVGAGI. V shed 5 bases, J shed 4 bases, and the junction held 3 bases outside the gene matches. Written as DNA, the CDR3 is TGTGCCAGCAGTAGGGGACAGGGGGCTTACGAGCAGTACTTC. Protein product: CASSRGQGAYEQYF.

This clonotype showed up many times. This sequence joins TRBV12-3 or TRBV12-4 and TRBJ1-1; D possibly corresponds to TRBD1 (6 bases). There are 15 residues in the CDR3. Trimming left V 3 bases short and J 5 bases short, with 16 bases between. The CDR3 loop is CASSFVEGGRTEAFF. Written as DNA, the CDR3 is TGTGCCAGCAGTTTCGTTGAGGGGGGGCGGACTGAAGCTTTCTTT.

The sample holds many counts of this clonotype. The chain combines TRBV12-3 or TRBV12-4 with TRBJ1-1; 10 nucleotides align to TRBD1. J gave up 10 bases and V 7 bases, and 6 bases lay outside the gene matches. The CDR3 is made up of 12 amino acids. The DNA for the CDR3 is TGTGCCAGCACCACCAGGACAGGGGGAGCTTTCTTT. This translates into CASTTRTGGAFF.

This clonotype has more than one count but fewer than ten. The J gene is TRBJ2-1, the V gene TRBV20-1, with 7 bases identical to TRBD2. J lost 2 bases, V lost 5 bases, and 12 bases had no gene match. This CDR3 region has 16 residues. In germline, CDR1 is DFQATT, CDR2 SNEGSKA (reference sequence). This chain's CDR3 is CSALPTGGGTYNEQFF. The CDR3 region has the DNA TGCAGTGCTCTTCCGACCGGCGGGGGTACCTACAATGAGCAGTTCTTC.

This rearrangement joins TRBV20-1 to TRBJ1-2; TRBD1 matches 8 bases. The CDR3 runs to 16 residues. Germline V CDR1 and CDR2: DFQATT, SNEGSKA (reference sequence). Losses at the gene ends were 5 bases for V and 7 bases for J; bases not matched to a gene: 18. CDR3 sequence (DNA): TGCAGTGCTCCGAGAAGAGGGGCGGACAGGGTTGCTGGCTACACCTTC. It translates to CSAPRRGADRVAGYTF.

This clonotype was counted ten times or more. The chain links TRBV5-1 to TRBJ1-2; D gene unclear. CDR3 size: 15 residues. The germline V gene encodes CDR1 SGHRS and CDR2 YFSETQ. The V gene lost 0 bases and the J gene lost 1 base, with 10 bases spanning the gap. Here the CDR3 DNA reads TGCGCCAGCAGCTTGGGGCCTGCCCGTAACTATGGCTACACCTTC. Translation gives CASSLGPARNYGYTF.

This clonotype was picked up many times. The rearrangement links TRBV7-2 to TRBJ2-1, with unresolved D. From germline, CDR1 is SGHTA and CDR2 FQGNSA. Deletions cut 5 bases from V and 0 bases from J, with 14 bases between. CDR3 size: 16 residues. CDR3 bases: TGTGCCAGCAGCCACTACAGCCGGAGCTCCTACAATGAGCAGTTCTTC. It encodes CASSHYSRSSYNEQFF.

Ten or more counts support this clonotype. The chain uses TRBV20-1 and TRBJ2-7; TRBD2 might be the D (6 bases). The germline CDR1 and CDR2 sequences are DFQATT and SNEGSKA (reference sequence). V dropped 1 base and J dropped 10 bases, with 20 bases sitting between them. This CDR3 spans 14 amino acids. As DNA, the CDR3 is TGCAGTGCTAGAGGGCCCGAACTAGCCTGGGGACAGTACTTC. This translates into CSARGPELAWGQYF.

This chain joins TRBV6-5 and TRBJ1-1; the D is unclear. Trimming left V 1 base short and J 4 bases short, with 7 bases between. The CDR3 is made up of 13 amino acids. Per germline, CDR1 MNHEY and CDR2 SVGAGI. Here the CDR3 reads CASSYYETTEAFF. The CDR3 region has the DNA TGTGCCAGCAGTTACTATGAGACCACTGAAGCTTTCTTT.